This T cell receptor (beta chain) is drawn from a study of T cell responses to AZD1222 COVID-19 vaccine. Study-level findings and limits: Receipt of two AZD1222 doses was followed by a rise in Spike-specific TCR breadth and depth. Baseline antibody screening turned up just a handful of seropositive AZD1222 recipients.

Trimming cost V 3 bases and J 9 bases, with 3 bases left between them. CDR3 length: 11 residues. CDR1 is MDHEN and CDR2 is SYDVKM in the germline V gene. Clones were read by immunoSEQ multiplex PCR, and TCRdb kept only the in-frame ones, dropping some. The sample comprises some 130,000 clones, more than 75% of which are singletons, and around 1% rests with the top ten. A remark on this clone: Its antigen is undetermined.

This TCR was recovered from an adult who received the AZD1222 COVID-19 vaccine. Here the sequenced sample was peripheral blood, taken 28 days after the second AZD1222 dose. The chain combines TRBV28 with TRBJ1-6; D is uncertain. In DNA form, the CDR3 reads TGTGCCAGCAGTTTGTTTTCACCCCTCCACTTT. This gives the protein CASSLFSPLHF.